These 25 T cell receptor beta chains share one sample of origin, sequenced in a study of blood T cells in healthy people across ages. Alongside a J-beta primer mix, a sample-barcoded 5' primer served in a second PCR lasting 7 to 11 cycles. TCRdb independently ran MiXCR on the 5' RACE reads; one entry per CDR3 protein. The sample lists 920,000 or so distinct CDR3 sequences, 40% to 50% occurring once. The sequenced sample was blood. These receptors all stem from a woman aged 60-70 years in good health.

The chain employs TRBV7-9 and TRBJ2-1, with D perhaps TRBD1 (5 bases). CDR1 and CDR2 (germline): SEHNR, FQNEAQ (reference sequence). Between the trimmed V and J ends, which lost 3 bases and 9 bases, there was a span of 12 bases. The CDR3 covers 13 residues. CDR3 bases: TGTGCCAGCAGCTTGCCCCCCCAGGGTGAGCAGTTCTTC. It specifies CASSLPPQGEQFF.

This clonotype was counted between two and nine times. The chain recombines TRBV20-1 with TRBJ2-3, with TRBD2 identical over 15 bases. The CDR3 length is 16 residues. V was clipped by 5 bases and J by 3 bases; unmatched bases: 6. The germline V gene encodes CDR1 DFQATT and CDR2 SNEGSKA (reference sequence). CDR3 sequence reads: CSAAGLAGGTTDTQYF. Written as DNA, the CDR3 is TGCAGTGCTGCGGGACTAGCGGGAGGTACAACAGATACGCAGTATTTT.

The chain combines TRBV9 with TRBJ2-3; no clear D gene. CDR1 and CDR2 (germline): SGDLS, YYNGEE. This CDR3 has 14 residues. Trimming shortened V by 1 base and J by 2 bases, and 8 bases separated the two germline ends. The CDR3 reads CASSVTLHTDTQYF. CDR3 DNA: TGTGCCAGCAGCGTAACACTTCACACAGATACGCAGTATTTT.

V usage is TRBV20-1 and J usage is TRBJ2-5; 10 bases line up with TRBD2. The germline V gene encodes CDR1 DFQATT and CDR2 SNEGSKA (reference sequence). V trimming: 5 bases; J trimming: 4 bases; junction bases outside the gene matches: 7. The CDR3 is 14 amino acids. The CDR3 DNA is TGCAGTGCTGAATTAGCGGGAGGAGTAGAGACCCAGTACTTC. Its translation is CSAELAGGVETQYF.

This sequence joins TRBV7-9 and TRBJ2-1, with 10 positions matching TRBD2. After removal of 4 bases from V and 2 bases from J, the junction contained 8 bases not matched to a gene. This CDR3 has 17 amino acids. Germline CDR1 reads SEHNR; CDR2 reads FQNEAQ (reference sequence). The CDR3 region is CASSSYRTSGAYNEQFF. In DNA form, the CDR3 reads TGTGCCAGCAGCTCCTACAGGACTAGCGGTGCCTACAATGAGCAGTTCTTC.

The V and J genes are TRBV27 and TRBJ2-1; 11 bases map to TRBD2. The J call may be mistaken, given a closer DNA end match to TRBJ2-7. In germline, CDR1 is MNHEY, CDR2 SMNVEV (reference sequence). The CDR3 contains 17 residues. CDR3: CASSSSVAGGSYNEQYF. The CDR3 DNA follows: TGTGCCAGCAGTTCCTCCGTAGCGGGAGGGTCCTACAATGAGCAGTACTTC.

J is TRBJ2-5 and V is TRBV11-2; either TRBD1 or TRBD2 may supply D (5 bases each). The germline V gene encodes CDR1 SGHAT and CDR2 FQNNGV. V dropped 5 bases and J dropped 4 bases, with 14 bases sitting between them. The CDR3 length is 14 residues. This chain's CDR3 is CASSPNFGGETQYF. DNA of the CDR3: TGTGCCAGCAGCCCCAATTTTGGGGGAGAGACCCAGTACTTC.

This clonotype has just a few counts. This CDR3 is CSVGSAYEQYF. The CDR3, as DNA: TGCAGCGTTGGTTCGGCCTACGAGCAGTACTTC. The chain uses TRBV29-1 and TRBJ2-7, with D unclear. CDR1 and CDR2 from the germline V gene are SQVTM and ANQGSEA. V was trimmed by 4 bases and J by 2 bases, leaving 6 bases between them. The CDR3 runs 11 residues.

This chain connects TRBV6-1 to TRBJ1-5, with D hard to call. Germline V lookup: CDR1 MNHNS, CDR2 SASEGT. With 7 bases removed from V and 5 bases from J, the gap between germline ends came to 12 bases. This CDR3 has 13 residues. CDR3 residues: CASNKDPYQPQHF. The DNA of the CDR3 is TGTGCCAGCAATAAAGACCCTTATCAGCCCCAGCATTTT.

V gene TRBV12-3 or TRBV12-4 combines with J gene TRBJ2-5; D may be TRBD2 (7 bases). CDR3 length: 14 amino acids. Trimming stripped 6 bases from V and 3 bases from J, with 14 bases between. The DNA of the CDR3 is TGTGCCAGCAGCCCCAAGGGGGGGAAAGAGACCCAGTACTTC. Its translation: CASSPKGGKETQYF.

The rearrangement uses TRBV5-6 and TRBJ2-6; 8 bases are a match to TRBD1. The CDR3 spans 18 residues. The V and J ends lost 3 bases and 0 bases, in that order; junction bases with no gene match: 8. The germline gives CDR1 SGHDT, CDR2 YYEEEE. CDR3 region: CASSSDRAFPSGANVLTF. The CDR3 nucleotides are TGTGCCAGCAGCTCGGACAGGGCCTTTCCCTCTGGGGCCAACGTCCTGACTTTC.

In regard to this clonotype: A much larger clone differs from this one at a single base, so this may be a read error. V usage is TRBV20-1 and J usage is TRBJ2-1, with D perhaps TRBD1 or TRBD2 (6 bases each). The CDR3 runs to 12 residues. From germline, CDR1 is DFQATT and CDR2 SNEGSKA (reference sequence). CDR3 residues: CSTRGGLGGQFF. The CDR3 DNA is TGCAGTACTAGAGGGGGACTCGGCGGGCAGTTCTTC.

The J gene is TRBJ1-4, the V gene TRBV27; D is undetermined. The CDR3 contains 13 residues. Germline V gene data show CDR1 as MNHEY and CDR2 as SMNVEV (reference sequence). Trimming took off 3 bases at V and 10 bases at J, with 12 bases between the two ends. The CDR3 is CASSFWSDGKLFF. The CDR3 nucleotides are TGTGCCAGCAGTTTTTGGTCCGACGGAAAACTGTTTTTT.

This clonotype was picked up a small number of times. The chain is built from TRBV14 and TRBJ2-1; maybe TRBD2 (5 bases). Germline V gene lookup returns CDR1 SGHDN and CDR2 FVKESK. V was shortened by 0 bases and J by 4 bases, with 13 bases between the two germline ends. This CDR3 comprises 16 residues. The CDR3 nucleotides are TGTGCCAGCAGCCAAGACTGGCTAGCTCGGTACAATGAGCAGTTCTTC. Amino acids: CASSQDWLARYNEQFF.

This clonotype was found many times. The chain recombines TRBV25-1 with TRBJ2-6, with a tentative D call TRBD2 (5 bases). This CDR3 has 17 amino acids. Trimming cost V 5 bases and J 0 bases, with 14 bases left between them. Germline V lookup: CDR1 MGHDK, CDR2 SYGVNS. The CDR3 loop is CASSLGQDYSGANVLTF. DNA of the CDR3: TGTGCCAGCAGTTTGGGCCAAGACTACTCTGGGGCCAACGTCCTGACTTTC.

Many counts were recorded for this clonotype. The V call is TRBV11-2, the J call TRBJ2-7; perhaps D is TRBD1 or TRBD2 (6 bases each). This CDR3 region has 15 residues. V lost 0 bases to trimming and J lost 0 bases, with 9 bases between them. Germline-derived CDR1 and CDR2 are SGHAT and FQNNGV. CDR3 residues: CASSLERGPSYEQYF. The CDR3 DNA reads TGTGCCAGCAGCTTAGAACGGGGGCCCTCCTACGAGCAGTACTTC. The whole variable domain, remainder taken from reference TRBV11-2 and TRBJ2-7, is EAGVAQSPRYKIIEKRQSVAFWCNPISGHATLYWYQQILGQGPKLLIQFQNNGVVDDSQLPKDRFSAERLKGVDSTLKIQPAKLEDSAVYLCASSLERGPSYEQYFGPGTRLTVT.

The J gene is TRBJ1-4, the V gene TRBV11-2, with D perhaps matching TRBD1 (6 bases). V shed 5 bases and J shed 8 bases, with 18 bases lying between them. Germline CDR1 and CDR2: SGHAT and FQNNGV. The CDR3 has 15 amino acids. The CDR3 region is CASSPPGVTREKLFF. The DNA for the CDR3 is TGTGCCAGCAGCCCCCCAGGGGTAACACGGGAAAAACTGTTTTTT.

This clonotype showed up just a few times. CDR3 amino acids: CSASVWTGGSNEKLFF. DNA for the CDR3: TGCAGTGCTAGCGTTTGGACAGGGGGTTCGAATGAAAAACTGTTTTTT. V and J are TRBV20-1 and TRBJ1-4; 10 nucleotides line up with TRBD1. CDR3 length: 16 amino acids. The V gene's germline CDR1 is DFQATT and CDR2 SNEGSKA (reference sequence). Unmatched junction bases numbered 9, after V lost 3 bases and J lost 5 bases.

The rearrangement joins TRBV7-9 to TRBJ1-6, with D tentatively TRBD1 (6 bases). The CDR3 contains 17 residues. V was clipped by 4 bases and J by 1 base, with 14 bases between them. CDR1 SEHNR and CDR2 FQNEAQ come from the germline V gene (reference sequence). The CDR3 loop reads CASSSSTQGSYNSPLHF. The CDR3 region has the DNA TGTGCCAGCAGCTCCAGTACCCAGGGGTCCTATAATTCACCCCTCCACTTT. Full variable domain (missing parts from reference TRBV7-9 and TRBJ1-6): DTGVSQNPRHKITKRGQNVTFRCDPISEHNRLYWYRQTLGQGPEFLTYFQNEAQLEKSRLLSDRFSAERPKGSFSTLEIQRTEQGDSAMYLCASSSSTQGSYNSPLHFGNGTRLTVT.

This clonotype was seen a few times. The chain recombines TRBV5-1 with TRBJ2-2; tentative D call: TRBD2 (5 bases). Germline V gene sequence: CDR1 SGHRS, CDR2 YFSETQ. The CDR3 sequence is 13 residues long. Trimming took 8 bases from V and 6 from J, leaving 14 bases between them. The CDR3 protein is CASTSGGPGELFF. In DNA form, the CDR3 reads TGCGCCAGTACGTCAGGAGGTCCCGGGGAGCTGTTTTTT.

CDR3 in DNA: TGTGCCAGCAGTGAGGGGACTACCGCTCTTTACGAGCAGTACTTC. Translating gives CASSEGTTALYEQYF. The rearrangement joins TRBV6-1 to TRBJ2-7; 7 nucleotides align to TRBD2. Germline CDR1 MNHNS, CDR2 SASEGT. The CDR3 consists of 15 residues. V was pared by 3 bases and J by 4 bases, with 9 bases of the junction left unmatched.

This sequence joins TRBV20-1 and TRBJ2-7, with TRBD2 matching over 7 bases. The germline V gene encodes CDR1 DFQATT and CDR2 SNEGSKA (reference sequence). The J segment lost 2 bases and the V segment lost 0 bases, leaving 7 bases of the junction unmatched. The CDR3 spans 15 residues. The CDR3 loop reads CSARDRLADTYEQYF. CDR3 sequence (DNA): TGCAGTGCTAGAGATCGCCTAGCGGATACCTACGAGCAGTACTTC.

This chain uses TRBV2 with TRBJ2-4; 9 bases agree with TRBD1. CDR1 and CDR2 (germline): SNHLY, FYNNEI. The CDR3 is 15 residues long. V was clipped by 2 bases and J by 7 bases; unmatched bases: 6. Here the CDR3 reads CASSENRGRMNIQYF. As DNA, the CDR3 is TGTGCCAGCAGTGAAAACAGGGGGCGCATGAACATTCAGTACTTC.

The J gene is TRBJ2-5, the V gene TRBV25-1; tentatively, D is TRBD2 (7 bases). In germline, CDR1 is MGHDK, CDR2 SYGVNS. The V gene lost 2 bases and the J gene lost 11 bases, with 27 bases spanning the gap. CDR3 length: 17 amino acids. The CDR3 DNA sequence: TGTGCCAGCAGTGAAGACGAGGGAGCGGGAAAGGGGGATGAGCAGTACTTC. Residues: CASSEDEGAGKGDEQYF.

The V gene is TRBV20-1, the J gene TRBJ2-5; 12 bases line up with TRBD2. The J call may be in error: the DNA end matches TRBJ2-7 better. The CDR3 sequence is 19 residues long. Germline CDR1 DFQATT, CDR2 SNEGSKA (reference sequence). The CDR3 DNA is TGCAGTGCTGGAGCCGCCCAGACTAGCGGGAGTGGGAGTATCTACGAGCAGTACTTC. Translating it yields CSAGAAQTSGSGSIYEQYF.